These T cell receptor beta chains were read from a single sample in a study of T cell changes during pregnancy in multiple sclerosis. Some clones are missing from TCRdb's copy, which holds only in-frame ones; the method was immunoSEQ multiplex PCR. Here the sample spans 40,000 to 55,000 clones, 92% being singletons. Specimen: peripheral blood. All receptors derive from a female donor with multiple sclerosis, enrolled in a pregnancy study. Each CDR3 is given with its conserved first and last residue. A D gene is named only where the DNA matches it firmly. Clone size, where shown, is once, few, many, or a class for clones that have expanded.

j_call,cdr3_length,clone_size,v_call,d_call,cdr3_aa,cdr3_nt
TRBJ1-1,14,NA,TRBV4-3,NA,CASSLWRGNTEAFF,TGCGCCAGCAGCTTATGGAGGGGGAACACTGAAGCTTTCTTT
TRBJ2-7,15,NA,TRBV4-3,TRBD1,CASSQVDRVGYEQYF,TGCGCCAGCAGCCAAGTGGACAGGGTGGGTTACGAGCAGTACTTC
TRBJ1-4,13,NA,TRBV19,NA,CASRTDPQEKLFF,TGTGCCAGTCGAACAGACCCTCAGGAAAAACTGTTTTTT
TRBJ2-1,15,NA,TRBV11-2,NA,CASSLNDGKYNEQFF,TGTGCCAGCAGCTTAAATGACGGAAAGTACAATGAGCAGTTCTTC
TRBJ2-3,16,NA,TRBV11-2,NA,CASSLAAVGGGDTQYF,TGTGCCAGCAGCTTAGCGGCCGTCGGCGGAGGGGATACGCAGTATTTT
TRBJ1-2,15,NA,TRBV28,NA,CASRPIERRNYGYTF,TGTGCCAGCAGGCCGATAGAAAGGCGGAACTATGGCTACACCTTC
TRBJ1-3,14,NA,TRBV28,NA,CASSFWDLEDTIYF,TGTGCCAGCAGTTTCTGGGATTTAGAGGACACCATATATTTT
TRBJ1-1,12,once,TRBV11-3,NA,CASSGLSTEAFF,TGTGCCAGCAGCGGACTGTCCACTGAAGCTTTCTTT
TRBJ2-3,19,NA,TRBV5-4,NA,CASSPPSFFAGRTTDTQYF,TGTGCCAGCAGCCCCCCGAGCTTTTTTGCGGGGCGTACCACAGATACGCAGTATTTT
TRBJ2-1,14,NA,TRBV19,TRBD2,CASKGTSPLNEQFF,TGTGCCAGTAAAGGGACTAGCCCCTTGAATGAGCAGTTCTTC
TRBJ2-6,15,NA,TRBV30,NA,CAWRVRFSGANVLTF,TGTGCCTGGAGAGTAAGATTTTCTGGGGCCAACGTCCTGACTTTC
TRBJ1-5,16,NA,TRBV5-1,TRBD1,CASSLGPRDRDQPQHF,TGCGCCAGCAGCTTGGGGCCCCGGGACAGGGACCAGCCCCAGCATTTT
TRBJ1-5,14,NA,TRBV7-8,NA,CASSFPGASQPQHF,TGTGCCAGCAGCTTTCCAGGGGCGAGCCAGCCCCAGCATTTT
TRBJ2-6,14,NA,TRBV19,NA,CASSMGSGANVLTF,TGTGCCAGTAGTATGGGGTCCGGGGCCAACGTCCTGACTTTC
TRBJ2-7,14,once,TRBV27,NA,CASSSWMGNNEQYF,TGTGCCAGCAGCTCGTGGATGGGTAATAACGAGCAGTACTTC
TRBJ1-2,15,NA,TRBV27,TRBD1,CASTPLGTGVYGYTF,TGTGCCAGCACCCCTCTAGGGACAGGGGTCTATGGCTACACCTTC
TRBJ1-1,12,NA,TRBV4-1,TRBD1,CASSQGTVISFF,TGCGCCAGCAGCCAGGGGACAGTAATCTCTTTCTTT
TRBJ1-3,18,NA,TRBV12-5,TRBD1,CASGFGPGGQLTGNTIYF,TGTGCTAGTGGTTTCGGTCCAGGGGGCCAGTTGACTGGAAACACCATATATTTT
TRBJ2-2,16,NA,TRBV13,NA,CASSLTTGANTGELFF,TGTGCCAGCAGCCTGACGACTGGCGCGAACACCGGGGAGCTGTTTTTT
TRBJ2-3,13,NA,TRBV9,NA,CASSSRRADTQYF,TGTGCCAGCAGCTCCCGCCGCGCCGATACGCAGTATTTT
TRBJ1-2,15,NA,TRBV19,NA,CASSILRDSYYGYTF,TGTGCCAGTAGTATACTCAGGGATTCTTACTATGGCTACACCTTC
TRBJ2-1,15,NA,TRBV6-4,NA,CASSDKQGAYNEQFF,TGTGCCAGCAGTGACAAACAGGGTGCTTACAATGAGCAGTTCTTC
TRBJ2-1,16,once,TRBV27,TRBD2,CASSLLSSGRVNEQFF,TGTGCCAGCAGTTTATTATCTAGCGGGAGAGTCAATGAGCAGTTCTTC
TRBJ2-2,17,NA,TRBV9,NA,CASSVGGLALNTGELFF,TGTGCCAGCAGCGTAGGGGGGTTAGCCTTGAACACCGGGGAGCTGTTTTTT
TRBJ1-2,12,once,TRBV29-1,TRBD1,CSVDGQGLGYTF,TGCAGCGTTGATGGACAGGGTCTCGGCTACACCTTC
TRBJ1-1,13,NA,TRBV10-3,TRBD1,CAISEPETGRAFF,TGTGCCATCAGTGAGCCCGAGACAGGGAGGGCTTTCTTT
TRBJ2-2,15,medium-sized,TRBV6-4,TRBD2,CASSEAAGGPGELFF,TGTGCCAGCAGTGAAGCAGCGGGAGGGCCCGGGGAGCTGTTTTTT
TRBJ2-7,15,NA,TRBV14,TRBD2,CASSRLAGAEYEQYF,TGTGCCAGCAGCAGGCTAGCGGGAGCTGAGTACGAGCAGTACTTC
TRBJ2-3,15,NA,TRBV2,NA,CASRLSGAESDTQYF,TGTGCCAGCAGGTTGTCTGGAGCGGAATCAGATACGCAGTATTTT
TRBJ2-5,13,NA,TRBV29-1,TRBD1,CSAPTGPQETQYF,TGCAGCGCCCCGACAGGGCCCCAAGAGACCCAGTACTTC
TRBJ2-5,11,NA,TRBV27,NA,CASNKGGTQYF,TGTGCCAGCAACAAGGGTGGGACCCAGTACTTC
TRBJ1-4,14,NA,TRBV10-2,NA,CASSGPRVREKLFF,TGCGCCAGCAGCGGGCCTAGGGTTCGTGAAAAACTGTTTTTT
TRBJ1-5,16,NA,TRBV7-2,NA,CASRLGPGLDNQPQHF,TGTGCCAGCAGACTAGGGCCAGGGTTAGATAATCAGCCCCAGCATTTT
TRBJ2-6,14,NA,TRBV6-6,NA,CASSYSSGANVLTF,TGTGCCAGCAGTTATTCCTCTGGGGCCAACGTCCTGACTTTC
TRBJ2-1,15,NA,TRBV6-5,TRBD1,CASHRGQGVGNEQFF,TGTGCCAGCCACCGGGGACAGGGGGTAGGGAATGAGCAGTTCTTC
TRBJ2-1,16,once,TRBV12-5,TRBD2,CASGLIAGGPANEQFF,TGTGCTAGTGGTTTGATAGCGGGAGGGCCGGCCAATGAGCAGTTCTTC
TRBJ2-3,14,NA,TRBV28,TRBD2,CASSLAGTRGTQYF,TGTGCCAGCAGTTTAGCGGGGACTAGGGGTACGCAGTATTTT
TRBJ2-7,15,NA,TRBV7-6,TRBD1,CASSSWDRDVYEQYF,TGTGCCAGCAGCTCATGGGACAGGGATGTCTACGAGCAGTACTTC
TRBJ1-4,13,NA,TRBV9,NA,CASSPGPNEKLFF,TGTGCCAGCAGCCCCGGCCCGAATGAAAAACTGTTTTTT
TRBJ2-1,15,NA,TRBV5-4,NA,CASSSEPGVYNEQFF,TGTGCCAGCAGCTCCGAGCCCGGGGTATACAATGAGCAGTTCTTC
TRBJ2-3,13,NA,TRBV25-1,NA,CASSPMGPYTQYF,TGTGCCAGCAGTCCAATGGGCCCCTATACGCAGTATTTT
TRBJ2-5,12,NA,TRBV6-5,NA,CASSGRWGTQYF,TGTGCCAGCAGTGGGAGATGGGGGACCCAGTACTTC
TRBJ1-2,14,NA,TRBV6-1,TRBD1,CASSDLQGAGGYTF,TGTGCCAGCAGTGACCTACAGGGGGCAGGGGGCTACACCTTC
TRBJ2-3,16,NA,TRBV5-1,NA,CASSLGLVGGTDTQYF,TGCGCCAGCAGCTTGGGGCTAGTAGGGGGCACAGATACGCAGTATTTT
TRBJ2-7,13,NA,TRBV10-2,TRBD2,CASSALAGDEQYF,TGCGCCAGCAGTGCTCTAGCGGGAGACGAGCAGTACTTC
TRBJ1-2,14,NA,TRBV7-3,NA,CASSTQTTVYGYTF,TGTGCCAGCAGCACCCAAACGACAGTCTATGGCTACACCTTC
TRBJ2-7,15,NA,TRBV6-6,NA,CASSYGAGHSYEQYF,TGTGCCAGCAGTTACGGGGCGGGACACTCCTACGAGCAGTACTTC
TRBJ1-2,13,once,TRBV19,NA,CASSIRSNYGYTF,TGTGCCAGTAGTATAAGGAGTAACTATGGCTACACCTTC
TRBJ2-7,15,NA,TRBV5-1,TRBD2,CASSSSPGLGYEQYF,TGCGCCAGCAGCTCGTCACCGGGACTAGGGTACGAGCAGTACTTC
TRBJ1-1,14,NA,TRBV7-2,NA,CASSLMVMNTEAFF,TGTGCCAGCAGCTTAATGGTGATGAACACTGAAGCTTTCTTT
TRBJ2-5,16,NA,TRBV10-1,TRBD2,CASSESYLAGGETQYF,TGCGCCAGCAGTGAGTCGTATCTAGCGGGAGGGGAGACCCAGTACTTC
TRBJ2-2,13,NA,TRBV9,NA,CASSEGGDGELFF,TGTGCCAGCAGCGAAGGGGGGGACGGGGAGCTGTTTTTT
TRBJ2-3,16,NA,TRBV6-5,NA,CASSYDRGHSTDTQYF,TGTGCCAGCAGTTACGATCGGGGACATAGCACAGATACGCAGTATTTT
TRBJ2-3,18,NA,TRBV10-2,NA,CASSESMGLGTSTDTQYF,TGCGCCAGCAGTGAGTCGATGGGTTTAGGGACTAGCACAGATACGCAGTATTTT
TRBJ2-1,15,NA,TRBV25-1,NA,CASSLVGGGYNEQFF,TGTGCCAGCAGTTTAGTGGGAGGTGGCTACAATGAGCAGTTCTTC
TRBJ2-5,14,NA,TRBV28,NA,CASSSSLLRETQYF,TGTGCCAGCAGTTCGTCGTTACTTCGGGAGACCCAGTACTTC